The 8 T cell receptor beta chains reported below all come from one sample, sequenced in a study of early T cells in non-severe SARS-CoV-2 infection. TCRdb re-called the 5' RACE reads with MiXCR, one entry per CDR3 protein. The sample holds some 80,000 distinct CDR3 sequences; roughly 13% are singletons and the top ten take about 1.4%. The sequencing input was whole blood. The receptors were gathered from an adult who was a healthcare worker with PCR-confirmed SARS-CoV-2 infection or an uninfected control (not recorded which).

The chain links TRBV20-1 to TRBJ2-5, with 8 bases that match TRBD1. The V gene end was trimmed by 5 bases and the J gene end by 2 bases; junction bases not matched to a gene: 10. CDR1 DFQATT and CDR2 SNEGSKA come from the germline V gene (reference sequence). The CDR3 consists of 15 residues. CDR3 coding DNA: TGCAGTGCTTCGCCTGGACAGGGTCTTCAAGAGACCCAGTACTTC. The encoded protein is CSASPGQGLQETQYF.

CDR3 DNA: TGTGCCAGCAGTTACCCAGACTCTGGCGGCCGCCTGAGGGGCTACACCTTC. Its protein is CASSYPDSGGRLRGYTF. The chain combines TRBV6-2 or TRBV6-3 with TRBJ1-2; D is unresolved. The ends were cut back, 2 bases at V and 8 bases at J, with 24 bases in the middle. Germline V CDR1 and CDR2: MNHEY, SVGEGT. This CDR3 is built from 17 residues.

This clonotype was counted only a few times. The chain couples TRBV9 to TRBJ2-3; TRBD2 might be the D (6 bases). Germline CDR1 SGDLS, CDR2 YYNGEE. Trimming removed 4 bases at V and 4 bases at J, with 16 bases between. CDR3 length: 15 residues. CDR3 sequence: CASSQKGSGADTQYF. In DNA form, the CDR3 reads TGTGCCAGCAGCCAAAAAGGGTCGGGGGCAGATACGCAGTATTTT.

The V gene is TRBV6-5, the J gene TRBJ2-5; D not certain. The germline V gene encodes CDR1 MNHEY and CDR2 SVGAGI. The CDR3 length is 12 residues. V lost 8 bases to trimming and J lost 2 bases, with 9 bases between them. The CDR3 sequence is CASGRQQETQYF. The CDR3, as DNA: TGTGCCAGCGGCAGGCAGCAAGAGACCCAGTACTTC.

The rearrangement joins TRBV5-6 to TRBJ2-1; TRBD2 agrees at 7 bases. J gave up 7 bases and V 0 bases, and 10 bases lay outside the gene matches. CDR1 SGHDT and CDR2 YYEEEE come from the germline V gene. CDR3 length: 16 residues. The CDR3 region is CASSLDGGTNLNEQFF. CDR3 DNA: TGTGCCAGCAGCTTGGATGGGGGGACTAACCTTAATGAGCAGTTCTTC.

The V and J genes are TRBV12-3 or TRBV12-4 and TRBJ2-2, with D perhaps TRBD2 (5 bases). The V end lost 5 bases, the J end lost 6 bases, and 13 bases lay between the germline ends. This CDR3 contains 14 residues. The CDR3: CASSPLGGPGELFF. In DNA, the CDR3 is TGTGCCAGCAGTCCTCTAGGAGGTCCCGGGGAGCTGTTTTTT.

The rearrangement uses TRBV12-3 or TRBV12-4 and TRBJ2-7; 10 nucleotides align to TRBD1. The junction had 11 bases not matched to a gene; V was cut back by 5 bases and J by 1 base. This CDR3 has 17 residues. CDR3 nucleotide sequence: TGTGCCAGCAGTAGCGGGACAGGGGATATCGGGTCCTACGAGCAGTACTTC. This gives the protein CASSSGTGDIGSYEQYF.

This rearrangement joins TRBV27 to TRBJ1-2, with 8 bases that match TRBD1. The length of the CDR3 is 15 residues. The germline V gene encodes CDR1 MNHEY and CDR2 SMNVEV (reference sequence). The trim removed 5 bases at V and 4 bases at J, leaving 9 bases unmatched. CDR3 sequence reads: CASSPPAGGAYGYTF. The DNA of the CDR3 is TGTGCCAGCAGTCCCCCAGCAGGGGGCGCCTATGGCTACACCTTC.